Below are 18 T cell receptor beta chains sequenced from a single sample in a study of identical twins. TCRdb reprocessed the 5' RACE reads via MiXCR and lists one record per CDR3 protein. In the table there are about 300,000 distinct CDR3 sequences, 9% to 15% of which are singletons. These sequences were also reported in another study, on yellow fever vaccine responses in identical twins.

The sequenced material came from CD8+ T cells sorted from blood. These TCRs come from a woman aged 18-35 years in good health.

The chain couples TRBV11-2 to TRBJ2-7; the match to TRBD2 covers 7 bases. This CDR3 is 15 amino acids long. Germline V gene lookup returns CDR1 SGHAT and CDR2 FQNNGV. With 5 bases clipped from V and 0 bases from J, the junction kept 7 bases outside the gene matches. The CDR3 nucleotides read TGTGCCAGCAGCGACGGGGGGACTCTCTCCTACGAGCAGTACGTC. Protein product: CASSDGGTLSYEQYV.

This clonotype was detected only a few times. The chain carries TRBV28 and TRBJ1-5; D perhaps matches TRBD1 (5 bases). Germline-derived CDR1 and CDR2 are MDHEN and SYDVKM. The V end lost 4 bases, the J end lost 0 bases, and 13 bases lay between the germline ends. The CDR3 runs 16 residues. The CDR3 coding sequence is TGTGCCAGCAGTTACCTGGGGGGATATAGCAATCAGCCCCAGCATTTT. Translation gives CASSYLGGYSNQPQHF.

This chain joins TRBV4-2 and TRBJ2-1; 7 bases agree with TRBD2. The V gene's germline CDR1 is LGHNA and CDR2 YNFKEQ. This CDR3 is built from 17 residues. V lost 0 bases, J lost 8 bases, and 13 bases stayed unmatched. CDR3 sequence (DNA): TGTGCCAGCAGCCAAGATATGAGTGGGAGGGCCAACGATGAGCAGTTCTTC. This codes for CASSQDMSGRANDEQFF.

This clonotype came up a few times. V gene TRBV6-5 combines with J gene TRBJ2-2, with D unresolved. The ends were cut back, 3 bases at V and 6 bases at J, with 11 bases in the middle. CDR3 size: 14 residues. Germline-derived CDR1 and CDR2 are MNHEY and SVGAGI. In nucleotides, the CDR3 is TGTGCCAGCAGTTATACATTTCCCGCCGGGGAGCTGTTTTTT. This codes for CASSYTFPAGELFF.

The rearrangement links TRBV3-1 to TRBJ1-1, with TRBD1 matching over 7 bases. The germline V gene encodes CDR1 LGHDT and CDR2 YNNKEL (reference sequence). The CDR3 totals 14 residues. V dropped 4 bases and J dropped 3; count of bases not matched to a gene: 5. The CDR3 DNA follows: TGTGCCAGCAGCCGAGAGGGGGCGGACACTGAAGCTTTCTTT. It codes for CASSREGADTEAFF.

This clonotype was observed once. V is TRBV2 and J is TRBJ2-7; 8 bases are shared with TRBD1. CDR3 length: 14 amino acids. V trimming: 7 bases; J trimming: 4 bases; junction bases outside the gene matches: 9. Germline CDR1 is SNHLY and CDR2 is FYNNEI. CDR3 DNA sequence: TGTGCCAGCACCGTTGACAGGGGAAGTTACGAGCAGTACTTC. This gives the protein CASTVDRGSYEQYF. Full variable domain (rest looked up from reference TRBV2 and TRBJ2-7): EPEVTQTPSHQVTQMGQEVILRCVPISNHLYFYWYRQILGQKVEFLVSFYNNEISEKSEIFDDQFSVERPDGSNFTLKIRSTKLEDSAMYFCASTVDRGSYEQYFGPGTRLTVT.

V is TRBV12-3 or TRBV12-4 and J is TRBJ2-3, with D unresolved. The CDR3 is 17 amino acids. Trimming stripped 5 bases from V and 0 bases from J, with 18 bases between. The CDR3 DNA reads TGTGCCAGCAGTATCAGCTCGGGCAGCCCAAGCACAGATACGCAGTATTTT. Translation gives CASSISSGSPSTDTQYF.

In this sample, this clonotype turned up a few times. In nucleotides, the CDR3 is TGTGCCAGCAGTTTTGTACAGGGAGGGACCAATGAGCAGTTCTTC. This encodes CASSFVQGGTNEQFF. The V call is TRBV28, the J call TRBJ2-1; tentative D call: TRBD2 (7 bases). V lost 3 bases and J 6 bases, leaving 15 bases between the germline ends. Germline CDR1 reads MDHEN; CDR2 reads SYDVKM. The CDR3 extends over 15 amino acids.

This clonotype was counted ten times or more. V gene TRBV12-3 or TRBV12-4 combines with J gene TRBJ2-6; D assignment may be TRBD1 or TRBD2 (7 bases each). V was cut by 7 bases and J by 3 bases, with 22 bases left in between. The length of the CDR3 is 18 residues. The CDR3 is CASNTPVRGTIGANVLTF. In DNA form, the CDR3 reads TGTGCCAGCAATACCCCGGTCAGGGGGACTATTGGGGCCAACGTCCTGACTTTC.

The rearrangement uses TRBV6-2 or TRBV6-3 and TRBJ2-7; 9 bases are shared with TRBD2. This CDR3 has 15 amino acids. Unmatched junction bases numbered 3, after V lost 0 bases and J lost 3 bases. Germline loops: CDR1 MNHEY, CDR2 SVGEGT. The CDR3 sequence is CASSYSASGDYEQYV. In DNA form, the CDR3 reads TGTGCCAGCAGTTACTCAGCTAGCGGGGACTACGAGCAGTACGTC.

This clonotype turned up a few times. The CDR3: CASSLFWGTQETQYF. Written as DNA, the CDR3 is TGTGCCAGCAGCTTATTTTGGGGGACCCAAGAGACCCAGTACTTC. The chain employs TRBV7-2 and TRBJ2-5; D possibly uses TRBD1 or TRBD2 (5 bases each). This CDR3 is 15 amino acids long. V was pared by 2 bases and J by 1 base, with 11 bases between. Germline V gene data show CDR1 as SGHTA and CDR2 as FQGNSA.

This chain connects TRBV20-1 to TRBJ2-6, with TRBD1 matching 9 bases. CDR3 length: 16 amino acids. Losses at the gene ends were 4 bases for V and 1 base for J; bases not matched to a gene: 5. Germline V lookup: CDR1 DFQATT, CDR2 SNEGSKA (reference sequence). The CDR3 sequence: CSANRDRDSGANVLTF. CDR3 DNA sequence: TGCAGTGCTAACCGGGACAGGGATTCTGGGGCCAACGTCCTGACTTTC.

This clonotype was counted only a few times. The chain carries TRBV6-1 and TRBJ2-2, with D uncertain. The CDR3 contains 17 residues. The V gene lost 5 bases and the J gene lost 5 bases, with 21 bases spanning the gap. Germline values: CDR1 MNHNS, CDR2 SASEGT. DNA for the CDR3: TGTGCCAGCAGTCCGTATGAGCTTGGGTACGGGACCGGGGAGCTGTTTTTT. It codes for CASSPYELGYGTGELFF.

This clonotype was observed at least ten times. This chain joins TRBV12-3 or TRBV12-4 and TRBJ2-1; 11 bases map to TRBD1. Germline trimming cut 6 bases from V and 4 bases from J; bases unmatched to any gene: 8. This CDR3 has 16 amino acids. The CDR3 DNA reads TGTGCCAGCAGAAATGCCGGGACAGGGGGTTACAATGAGCAGTTCTTC. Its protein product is CASRNAGTGGYNEQFF.

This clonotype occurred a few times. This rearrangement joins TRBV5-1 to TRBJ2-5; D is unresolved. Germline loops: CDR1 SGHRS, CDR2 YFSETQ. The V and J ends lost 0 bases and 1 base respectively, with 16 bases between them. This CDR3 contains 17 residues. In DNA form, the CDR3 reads TGCGCCAGCAGCTTGGTTGTCAGTAGTACTGGCCAAGAGACCCAGTACTTC. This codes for CASSLVVSSTGQETQYF.

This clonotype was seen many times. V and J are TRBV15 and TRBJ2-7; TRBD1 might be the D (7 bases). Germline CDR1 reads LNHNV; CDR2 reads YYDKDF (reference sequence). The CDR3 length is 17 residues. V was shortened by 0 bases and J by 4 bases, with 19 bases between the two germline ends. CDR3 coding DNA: TGTGCCACCAGCAGAGACGGACGTAGACAGGGAGGTTACGAGCAGTACGTC. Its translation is CATSRDGRRQGGYEQYV.

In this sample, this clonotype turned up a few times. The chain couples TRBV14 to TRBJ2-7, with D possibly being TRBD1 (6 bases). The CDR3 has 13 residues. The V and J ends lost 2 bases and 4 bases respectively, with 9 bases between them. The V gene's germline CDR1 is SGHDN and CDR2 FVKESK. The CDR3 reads CASSQTGSYEQYV. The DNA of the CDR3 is TGTGCCAGCAGCCAAACAGGGTCGTACGAGCAGTACGTC.

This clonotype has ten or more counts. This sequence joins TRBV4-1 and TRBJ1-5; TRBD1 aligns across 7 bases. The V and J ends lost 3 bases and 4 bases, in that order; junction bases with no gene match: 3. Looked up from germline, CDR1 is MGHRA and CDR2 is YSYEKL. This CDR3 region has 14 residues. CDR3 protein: CASSQGDSNQPQHF. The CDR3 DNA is TGCGCCAGCAGCCAGGGGGACAGTAATCAGCCCCAGCATTTT.